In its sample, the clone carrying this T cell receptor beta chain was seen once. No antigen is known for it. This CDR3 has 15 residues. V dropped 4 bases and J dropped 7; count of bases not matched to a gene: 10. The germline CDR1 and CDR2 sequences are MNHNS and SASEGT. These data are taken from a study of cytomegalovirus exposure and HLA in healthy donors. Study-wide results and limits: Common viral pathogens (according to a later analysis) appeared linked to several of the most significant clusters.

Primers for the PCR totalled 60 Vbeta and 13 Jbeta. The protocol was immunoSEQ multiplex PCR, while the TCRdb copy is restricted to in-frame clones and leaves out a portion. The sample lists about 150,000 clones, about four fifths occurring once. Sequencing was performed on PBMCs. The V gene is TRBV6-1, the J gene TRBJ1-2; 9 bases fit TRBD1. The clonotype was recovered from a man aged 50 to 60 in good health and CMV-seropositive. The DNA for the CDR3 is TGTGCCAGCAGTGTGTCCTACAGGGGGCAAGGTGGCTACACCTTC. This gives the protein CASSVSYRGQGGYTF.